This is a list of T cell receptor beta chains from one sample in a study of human T cells and chemical hapten exposure. TCRdb reprocessed the RACE reads with MiXCR, giving one entry per CDR3 protein. The sample records 180,000 or so distinct CDR3 sequences, around 20% being singletons. The material was whole blood, obtained in connection with sensitization to the hapten diphenylcyclopropenone (DPC). These receptors were taken from a woman aged 45-65 years with alopecia areata. Some clones in this sample may be carry-over from other donors' samples. CDR3s include the opening cysteine and the closing phenylalanine or tryptophan. The D gene is left open where the match is weak. Clone size, where shown, is once, few, many, or a class for clones that have expanded.

>.|TRBV18|few|TRBJ1-1
TGTGCCAGCTCACAACATATAAACACTGAAGCTTTCTTT
CASSQHINTEAFF
>.|TRBV29-1|few|TRBJ2-3
TGCAGCGTCCACGGGACCCAGAACAGCACAGATACGCAGTATTTT
CSVHGTQNSTDTQYF
>.|TRBV2|.|TRBJ1-1
TGTGCCAGCACCTCCGGAGACGTAACTGAAGCTTTCTTT
CASTSGDVTEAFF
>TRBD1|TRBV7-6|.|TRBJ2-2
TGTGCCAGCACCTCAGTGGAGGACAGGGGTACCGGGGAGCTGTTTTTT
CASTSVEDRGTGELFF
>.|TRBV20-1|few|TRBJ1-2
TGCAGTGCTAGAACCCTATGGGGGAGTGCTGGCTACACCTTC
CSARTLWGSAGYTF
>.|TRBV3-1|few|TRBJ1-5
TGTGCCAGCAGTCCCGACGGGTCGAGCAATCAGCCCCAGCATTTT
CASSPDGSSNQPQHF
>.|TRBV20-1|.|TRBJ2-7
TGCAGTGTCCCGGGCCATAGCTCCTACGAGCAGTACTTC
CSVPGHSSYEQYF
>TRBD2|TRBV7-2|.|TRBJ2-1
TGTGCCAGCAGGTTGCTAGCGGGCGTCTACAATGAGCAGTTCTTC
CASRLLAGVYNEQFF
>.|TRBV6-2/TRBV6-3|.|TRBJ2-7
TGTGCCAGCAGTTACGGTGTGGGATACTCCTACGAGCAGTACTTC
CASSYGVGYSYEQYF
>.|TRBV7-9|few|TRBJ2-5
TGTGCCAGCAGTGTCGCAGGGACCCAAGAGACCCAGTACTTC
CASSVAGTQETQYF
>.|TRBV5-4|few|TRBJ2-1
TGTGCCAGCAGCTCGCCCGGTTCCCAGTTCTTC
CASSSPGSQFF
>.|TRBV5-1|.|TRBJ1-2
TGCGCCAGCAGCTTGGGTCAGGGGAACTATGGCTACACCTTC
CASSLGQGNYGYTF
>.|TRBV20-1|.|TRBJ2-3
TGCAGTGCTAGAGGGCTAGGGGTGGGAGATACGCAGTATTTT
CSARGLGVGDTQYF
>TRBD2|TRBV12-3/TRBV12-4|.|TRBJ2-5
TGTGCCAGCAGTTTATTCCTAGCGGGAGACAGAGAGACCCAGTACTTC
CASSLFLAGDRETQYF
>.|TRBV29-1|.|TRBJ2-3
TGCAGCGTTGAATCGGCGGCAGATACGCAGTATTTT
CSVESAADTQYF
>TRBD1|TRBV12-5|.|TRBJ1-5
TGTGCTAGTGGTCCTCGACAGGGGGATCAGCCCCAGCATTTT
CASGPRQGDQPQHF
>.|TRBV6-5|.|TRBJ1-5
TGTGCCAGCAGGTACCAGGCCCTCAATCAGCCCCAGCATTTT
CASRYQALNQPQHF
>.|TRBV11-2|.|TRBJ2-6
TGTGCCAGCAGCTTAGGGATTTCCTCTGGGGCCAACGTCCTGACTTTC
CASSLGISSGANVLTF
>.|TRBV7-9|.|TRBJ2-1
TGTGCCAGCAGCTCGAGGGTACAGGGTAGGCAGTTCTTC
CASSSRVQGRQFF
>TRBD2|TRBV7-3|.|TRBJ2-3
TGTGCCAGCAGCTTCCCCTTAGCGGGAGGCACAGATACGCAGTATTTT
CASSFPLAGGTDTQYF
>.|TRBV12-3/TRBV12-4|few|TRBJ1-2
TGTGCCAGCAGTTTCCGGGGACTCTATGGCTACACCTTC
CASSFRGLYGYTF
>.|TRBV11-2|.|TRBJ1-2
TGTGCCAGCAGCTTAGCCCCCGGCAGCTATGGCTACACCTTC
CASSLAPGSYGYTF
>.|TRBV5-1|few|TRBJ2-7
TGCGCCAGCAGCTTACAGGCTGGCTACGAGCAGTACTTC
CASSLQAGYEQYF
>.|TRBV2|.|TRBJ2-3
TGTGCCAGCACGCTAGCGAGATCCACAGATACGCAGTATTTT
CASTLARSTDTQYF
>.|TRBV7-2|.|TRBJ2-7
TGTGCCAGCAGCTCGGGACTTCTCTACGAGCAGTACTTC
CASSSGLLYEQYF
>TRBD1|TRBV6-5|.|TRBJ1-5
TGTGCCAGCAGTTACGCTTCAGGGGGACAGCCCCAGCATTTT
CASSYASGGQPQHF
>.|TRBV5-1|.|TRBJ1-5
TGCGCCAACAGCCTTGACGTAGACTCGCCCCAGCATTTT
CANSLDVDSPQHF
>TRBD2|TRBV7-9|few|TRBJ2-1
TGTGCCAGCAGCTTAAGGGGCACTAGCGAGAAGAATGAGCAGTTCTTC
CASSLRGTSEKNEQFF
>.|TRBV6-6|few|TRBJ2-7
TGTGCCAGCAGTCCCCAGGTTGAGCAGTACTTC
CASSPQVEQYF
>.|TRBV2|few|TRBJ1-1
TGTGCCAGCATCCGGGGTAGCACTGAAGCTTTCTTT
CASIRGSTEAFF
>.|TRBV28|.|TRBJ2-3
TGTGCCAGCAGCTACTTAGAAACAGGCCCAGATCGTACGCAGTATTTT
CASSYLETGPDRTQYF
>TRBD1|TRBV7-2|.|TRBJ2-7
TGTGCCAGCAGCTTAATCCCGGGACAGGGGAATTACGAGCAGTACTTC
CASSLIPGQGNYEQYF
>TRBD2|TRBV3-1|few|TRBJ2-1
TGTGCCAGCAGCCAAGCAGTAGCGGGAGTCTTGTCCTACAATGAGCAGTTCTTC
CASSQAVAGVLSYNEQFF
>TRBD2|TRBV20-1|few|TRBJ2-7
TGCAGTGCTAGCCTCGGACTAGCGCGGGGGTCCCTAGGCGAGCAGTACTTC
CSASLGLARGSLGEQYF
>TRBD2|TRBV11-3|few|TRBJ2-7
TGTGCCAGCAGCTTTGCGGGAGGGATCTACGAGCAGTACTTC
CASSFAGGIYEQYF
>.|TRBV2|.|TRBJ2-1
TGTGCCAGCAGATCTTTAGCGGCTTCCTACAATGAGCAGTTCTTC
CASRSLAASYNEQFF
>.|TRBV27|.|TRBJ1-6
TGTGCCAGCGCCGGGGGGAGCTCCTATAATTCACCCCTCCACTTT
CASAGGSSYNSPLHF
>.|TRBV2|few|TRBJ2-2
TGTGCCAGCAGTGAAGCCGGCTACGGGGAGCTGTTTTTT
CASSEAGYGELFF
>.|TRBV3-1|.|TRBJ2-2
TGTGCCAGCAGCCATGGGACACAGACCGGGGAGCTGTTTTTT
CASSHGTQTGELFF
>TRBD2|TRBV15|few|TRBJ2-2
TGTGCCACCAGCAGAGCTTTGCTAGCGGGAGTGTTGGGTACCGGGGAGCTGTTTTTT
CATSRALLAGVLGTGELFF
>TRBD1|TRBV5-6|.|TRBJ2-2
TGTGCCAGCAGCTTAACGGACAGGGGAGTCACCGGGGAGCTGTTTTTT
CASSLTDRGVTGELFF
>.|TRBV20-1|.|TRBJ2-4
TGCAGTGCCAATAGCGGGACAGATATAGCCAAAAACATTCAGTACTTC
CSANSGTDIAKNIQYF
>.|TRBV7-9|.|TRBJ2-7
TGTGCCAGCAGTGTAAGTCTTGTGGGCGAGCAGTACTTC
CASSVSLVGEQYF
>TRBD2|TRBV20-1|.|TRBJ2-2
TGCAGTGCTGTTAGCGGGAGGGTGCCCGGGGAGCTGTTTTTT
CSAVSGRVPGELFF
>.|TRBV20-1|few|TRBJ2-5
TGCAGTGCTAGAGGCCTCTTCCACAGTCAAGAGACCCAGTACTTC
CSARGLFHSQETQYF
>.|TRBV15|few|TRBJ2-4
TGTGCCACCAGCAGAGGAGGGAAGGAGTCCAAAAACATTCAGTACTTC
CATSRGGKESKNIQYF
>.|TRBV2|.|TRBJ1-6
TGTGCCAGCAGTGAAAGGCAGCCGAATAATTCACCCCTCCACTTT
CASSERQPNNSPLHF